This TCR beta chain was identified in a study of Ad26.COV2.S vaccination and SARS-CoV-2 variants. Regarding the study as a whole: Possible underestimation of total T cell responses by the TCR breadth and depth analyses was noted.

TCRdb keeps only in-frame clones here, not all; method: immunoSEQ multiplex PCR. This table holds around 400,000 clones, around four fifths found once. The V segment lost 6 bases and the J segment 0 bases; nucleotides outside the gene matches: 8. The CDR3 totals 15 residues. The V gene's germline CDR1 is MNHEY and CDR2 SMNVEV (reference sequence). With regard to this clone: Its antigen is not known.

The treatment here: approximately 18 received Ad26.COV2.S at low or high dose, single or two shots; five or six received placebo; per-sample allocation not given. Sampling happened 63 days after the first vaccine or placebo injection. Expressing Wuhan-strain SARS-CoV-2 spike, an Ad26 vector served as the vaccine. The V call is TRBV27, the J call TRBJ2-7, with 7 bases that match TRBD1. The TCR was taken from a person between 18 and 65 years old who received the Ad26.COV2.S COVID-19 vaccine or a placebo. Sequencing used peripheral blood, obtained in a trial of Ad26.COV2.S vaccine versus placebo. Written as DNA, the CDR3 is TGTGCCAGCAGAATGATGACAGGGAACTCCTACGAGCAGTACTTC. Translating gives CASRMMTGNSYEQYF.